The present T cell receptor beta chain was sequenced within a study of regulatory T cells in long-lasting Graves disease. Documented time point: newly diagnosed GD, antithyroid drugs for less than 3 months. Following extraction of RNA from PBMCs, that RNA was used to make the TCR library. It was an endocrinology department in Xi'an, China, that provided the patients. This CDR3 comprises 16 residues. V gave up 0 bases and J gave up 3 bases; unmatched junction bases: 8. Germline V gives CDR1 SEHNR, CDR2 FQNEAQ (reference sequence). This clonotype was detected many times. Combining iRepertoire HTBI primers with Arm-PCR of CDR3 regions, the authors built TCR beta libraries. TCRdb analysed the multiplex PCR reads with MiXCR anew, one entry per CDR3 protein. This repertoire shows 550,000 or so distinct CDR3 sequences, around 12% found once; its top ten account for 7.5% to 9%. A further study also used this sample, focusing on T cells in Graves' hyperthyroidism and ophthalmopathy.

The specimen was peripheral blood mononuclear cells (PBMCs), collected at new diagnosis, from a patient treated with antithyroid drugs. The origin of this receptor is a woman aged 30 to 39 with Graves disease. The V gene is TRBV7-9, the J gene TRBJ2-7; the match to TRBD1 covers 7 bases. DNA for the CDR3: TGTGCCAGCAGCTTAGCGCTAACCGGGACAGACTACGAGCAGTACTTC. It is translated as CASSLALTGTDYEQYF.